The sequence of this T cell receptor beta chain was determined in a study of T cell repertoires in cytomegalovirus infection (dated by TCRdb to about 2019). As for the study more broadly: The HLA type of each donor mattered for the analysis, because public TCR beta signatures pointed to carriage of CMV infection along with the matching HLA type. Here is what the overall study found, with its caveats: In both this cohort and an independent roughly 350-donor cohort, the cumulative frequency of public TCR beta family members distinguished carriers of CMV infection plus the relevant HLA type. The ex vivo response was dominated by HLA-C-restricted CMV-specific TCR beta clonotypes, which also provided the single most frequent clonotype in two of eight donors.

The instrument was an Illumina HiSeq 1500. TCRdb trimmed the raw reads at Q25, called clones with MiXCR and kept productive beta chains. A single entry per CDR3 protein holds the most common genes and DNA from its merged rows. The sample contains about 320,000 distinct CDR3 sequences, 8% to 9.5% of them found a single time. The ten largest account for approximately 4.5% of the sample. There are many counts of this clonotype. No cognate antigen has been identified for it. Per-base qualities were not stored, and no clone one base away is much larger. The germline V gene (reference sequence) sets CDR1 to SEHNR and CDR2 to FQNEAQ. The junction shows trimming of 7 bases on V and 6 bases on J, and the gene matches do not reach 6 bases of it. Its CDR3 holds 14 amino acids, cysteine through phenylalanine. Left in the record is the CDR3 DNA by itself, 42 bases read in frame from the first base.

Sequencing was carried out using PBMCs. This receptor chain uses TRBV7-9 and TRBJ2-7; 13 junctional bases match TRBD2. This clonotype was sampled from a human donor in good health (CMV status not recorded). Some clones in this sample may be carry-over from other donors' samples. The CDR3 reads CASKLAGGPSEQYF. In nucleotide form, the sequence is TGTGCCAGCAAACTAGCGGGGGGGCCGAGCGAGCAGTACTTC.